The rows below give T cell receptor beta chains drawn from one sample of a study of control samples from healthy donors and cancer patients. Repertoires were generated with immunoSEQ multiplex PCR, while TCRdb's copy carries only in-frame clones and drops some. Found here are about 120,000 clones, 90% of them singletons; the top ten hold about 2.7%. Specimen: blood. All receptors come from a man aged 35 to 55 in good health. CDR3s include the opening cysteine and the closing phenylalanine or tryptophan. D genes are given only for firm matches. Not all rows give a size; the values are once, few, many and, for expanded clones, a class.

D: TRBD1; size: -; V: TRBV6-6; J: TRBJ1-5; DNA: TGTGCCAGCAGTTACACACAGGGGGCCCCCTCGCATTTT; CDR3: CASSYTQGAPSHF
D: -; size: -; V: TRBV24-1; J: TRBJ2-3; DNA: TGTGCCACCAGTGATCCTCCAGGGGATACGCAGTATTTT; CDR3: CATSDPPGDTQYF
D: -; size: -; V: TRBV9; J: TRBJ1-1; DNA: TGTGCCAGCAGCTCTCAGGGGTATGGGGGCACTGAAGCTTTCTTT; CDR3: CASSSQGYGGTEAFF
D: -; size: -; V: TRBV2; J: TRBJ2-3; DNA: TGTGCCAGCAGTGTGGCAGATACGCAGTATTTT; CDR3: CASSVADTQYF
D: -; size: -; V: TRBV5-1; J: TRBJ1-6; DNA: TGCGCCAGCAGCTTTACCGGGACGGATAATTCACCCCTCCACTTT; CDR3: CASSFTGTDNSPLHF
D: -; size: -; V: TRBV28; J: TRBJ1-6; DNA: TGTGCCAGCAGTGATTCAACAGGGATAAACTCACCCCTCCACTTT; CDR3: CASSDSTGINSPLHF
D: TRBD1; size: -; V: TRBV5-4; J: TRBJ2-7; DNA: TGTGCCAGCAGCCCCGGACAGGGGAGGGACGAGCAGTACTTC; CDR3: CASSPGQGRDEQYF
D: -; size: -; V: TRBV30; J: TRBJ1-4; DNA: TGTGCCTGGAGTGTACAGGGCAGCGGCCCCTTTAATGAAAAACTGTTTTTT; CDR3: CAWSVQGSGPFNEKLFF
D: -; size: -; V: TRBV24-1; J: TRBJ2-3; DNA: TGTGCCACCAGTGTCCGGGATACGCAGTATTTT; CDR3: CATSVRDTQYF
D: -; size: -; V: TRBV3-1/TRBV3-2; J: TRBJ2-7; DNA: TGTGCCAGCAGCCGACGAGGGACCTACGAGCAGTACTTC; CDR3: CASSRRGTYEQYF
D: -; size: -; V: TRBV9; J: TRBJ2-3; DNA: TGTGCCAGCAGCGAGGGAGTGGCAGATACGCAGTATTTT; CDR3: CASSEGVADTQYF
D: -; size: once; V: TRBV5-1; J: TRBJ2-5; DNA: TGCGCCAGCAGCTTGGATGGTGAGACCCAGTACTTC; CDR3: CASSLDGETQYF
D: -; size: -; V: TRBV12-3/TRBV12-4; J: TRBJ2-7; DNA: TGTGCCAGCAGCAATCAGGGCTACGAGCAGTACTTC; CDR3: CASSNQGYEQYF
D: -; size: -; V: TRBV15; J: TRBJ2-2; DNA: TGTGCCACCAGCAGAGATCATGAACGGGCTACCGGGGAGCTGTTTTTT; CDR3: CATSRDHERATGELFF
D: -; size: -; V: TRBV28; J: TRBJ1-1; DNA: TGTGCCAGCAGTTTATCCCAGGATGCGGCAGGGATGAACACTGAAGCTTTCTTT; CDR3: CASSLSQDAAGMNTEAFF
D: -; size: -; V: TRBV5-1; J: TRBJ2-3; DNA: TGCGCCAGCAGCTTCGCGGGACAGAGCACAGATACGCAGTATTTT; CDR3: CASSFAGQSTDTQYF
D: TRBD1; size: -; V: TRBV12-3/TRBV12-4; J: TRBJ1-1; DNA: TGTGCCAGCACCTCGACAGGGCGGACTGAAGCTTTCTTT; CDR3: CASTSTGRTEAFF
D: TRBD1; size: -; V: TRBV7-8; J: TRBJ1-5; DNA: TGTGCCAGCAGTAGACAGGGGTCAGTGGGACAGCCCCAGCATTTT; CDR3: CASSRQGSVGQPQHF
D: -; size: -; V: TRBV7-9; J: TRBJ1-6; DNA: TGTGCCAGCAGCTTAGTTCTGCCAAGCAATAATTCACCCCTCCACTTT; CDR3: CASSLVLPSNNSPLHF
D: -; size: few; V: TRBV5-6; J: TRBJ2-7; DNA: TGTGCCAGCAGCTTGGAACAGGATAAGCAGTACTTC; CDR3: CASSLEQDKQYF
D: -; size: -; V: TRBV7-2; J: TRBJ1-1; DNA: TGTGCCAGCAGCTTAATGGGGAGGGAAGCTTTCTTT; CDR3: CASSLMGREAFF
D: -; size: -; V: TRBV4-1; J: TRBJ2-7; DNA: TGCGCCAGCAGCCCTCAGACAGACGGTTGGGACGAGCAGTACTTC; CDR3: CASSPQTDGWDEQYF
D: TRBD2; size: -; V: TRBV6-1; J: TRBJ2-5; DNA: TGTGCCAGCAGTGACCCCGGGGGGGTAGAGACCCAGTACTTC; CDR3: CASSDPGGVETQYF
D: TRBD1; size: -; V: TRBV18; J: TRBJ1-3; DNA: TGTGCCAGCTCACGAAACAGGGGTAGATCTGGAAACACCATATATTTT; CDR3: CASSRNRGRSGNTIYF
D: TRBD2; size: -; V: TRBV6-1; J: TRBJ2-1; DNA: TGTGCCAGCAGTGAACGTCCTAGCGGGGGGTACAATGAGCAGTTCTTC; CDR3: CASSERPSGGYNEQFF
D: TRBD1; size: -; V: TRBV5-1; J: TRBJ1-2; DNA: TGCGCCAGCAAAATCGGGACAGCCCAAAGCTATGGCTACACCTTC; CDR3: CASKIGTAQSYGYTF
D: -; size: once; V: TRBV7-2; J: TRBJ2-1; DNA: TGTGCCAGCAGCTTAGTTTCGGGCAGACCCCACAATGAGCAGTTCTTC; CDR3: CASSLVSGRPHNEQFF
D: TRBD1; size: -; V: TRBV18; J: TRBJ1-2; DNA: TGTGCCAGCCCCGGGACAGGGGGCGCAGGATATGGCTACACCTTC; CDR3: CASPGTGGAGYGYTF
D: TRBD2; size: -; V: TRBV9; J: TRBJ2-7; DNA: TGTGCCAGCAGCGCGGGGACTAACTCCTACGAGCAGTACTTC; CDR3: CASSAGTNSYEQYF
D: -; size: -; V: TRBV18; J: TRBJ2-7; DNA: TGTGCCAGCTCACCATTAGTTTGGGGCAGGGAGAACTACGAGCAGTACTTC; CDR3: CASSPLVWGRENYEQYF
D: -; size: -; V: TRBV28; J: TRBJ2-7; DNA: TGTGCCAGCAGTCCCCCGGGACTCCCCTACGAGCAGTACTTC; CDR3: CASSPPGLPYEQYF
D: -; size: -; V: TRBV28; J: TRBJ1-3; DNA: TGTGCCAGCAGTTTAGGTTCTGGAAACACCATATATTTT; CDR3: CASSLGSGNTIYF
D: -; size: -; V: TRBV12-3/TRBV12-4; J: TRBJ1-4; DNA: TGTGCCAGCAGCCTTCACAGGGAAAAACTGTTTTTT; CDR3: CASSLHREKLFF
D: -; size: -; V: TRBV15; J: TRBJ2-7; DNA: TGTGCCACCAGCAGAGGTTACGGTTACGAGCAGTACTTC; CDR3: CATSRGYGYEQYF
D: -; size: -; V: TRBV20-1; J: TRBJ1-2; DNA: TGCAGTGCTAGTAGTCCGGTGGGGTATGGCTACACCTTC; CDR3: CSASSPVGYGYTF
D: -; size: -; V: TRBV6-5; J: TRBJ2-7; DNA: TGTGCCAGCACCCGGGGTGCCTACGAGCAGTACTTC; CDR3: CASTRGAYEQYF
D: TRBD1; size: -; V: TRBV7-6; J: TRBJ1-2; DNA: TGTGCCAGCAGCTTAGGCAGGGGGATGTATGGCTACACCTTC; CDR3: CASSLGRGMYGYTF